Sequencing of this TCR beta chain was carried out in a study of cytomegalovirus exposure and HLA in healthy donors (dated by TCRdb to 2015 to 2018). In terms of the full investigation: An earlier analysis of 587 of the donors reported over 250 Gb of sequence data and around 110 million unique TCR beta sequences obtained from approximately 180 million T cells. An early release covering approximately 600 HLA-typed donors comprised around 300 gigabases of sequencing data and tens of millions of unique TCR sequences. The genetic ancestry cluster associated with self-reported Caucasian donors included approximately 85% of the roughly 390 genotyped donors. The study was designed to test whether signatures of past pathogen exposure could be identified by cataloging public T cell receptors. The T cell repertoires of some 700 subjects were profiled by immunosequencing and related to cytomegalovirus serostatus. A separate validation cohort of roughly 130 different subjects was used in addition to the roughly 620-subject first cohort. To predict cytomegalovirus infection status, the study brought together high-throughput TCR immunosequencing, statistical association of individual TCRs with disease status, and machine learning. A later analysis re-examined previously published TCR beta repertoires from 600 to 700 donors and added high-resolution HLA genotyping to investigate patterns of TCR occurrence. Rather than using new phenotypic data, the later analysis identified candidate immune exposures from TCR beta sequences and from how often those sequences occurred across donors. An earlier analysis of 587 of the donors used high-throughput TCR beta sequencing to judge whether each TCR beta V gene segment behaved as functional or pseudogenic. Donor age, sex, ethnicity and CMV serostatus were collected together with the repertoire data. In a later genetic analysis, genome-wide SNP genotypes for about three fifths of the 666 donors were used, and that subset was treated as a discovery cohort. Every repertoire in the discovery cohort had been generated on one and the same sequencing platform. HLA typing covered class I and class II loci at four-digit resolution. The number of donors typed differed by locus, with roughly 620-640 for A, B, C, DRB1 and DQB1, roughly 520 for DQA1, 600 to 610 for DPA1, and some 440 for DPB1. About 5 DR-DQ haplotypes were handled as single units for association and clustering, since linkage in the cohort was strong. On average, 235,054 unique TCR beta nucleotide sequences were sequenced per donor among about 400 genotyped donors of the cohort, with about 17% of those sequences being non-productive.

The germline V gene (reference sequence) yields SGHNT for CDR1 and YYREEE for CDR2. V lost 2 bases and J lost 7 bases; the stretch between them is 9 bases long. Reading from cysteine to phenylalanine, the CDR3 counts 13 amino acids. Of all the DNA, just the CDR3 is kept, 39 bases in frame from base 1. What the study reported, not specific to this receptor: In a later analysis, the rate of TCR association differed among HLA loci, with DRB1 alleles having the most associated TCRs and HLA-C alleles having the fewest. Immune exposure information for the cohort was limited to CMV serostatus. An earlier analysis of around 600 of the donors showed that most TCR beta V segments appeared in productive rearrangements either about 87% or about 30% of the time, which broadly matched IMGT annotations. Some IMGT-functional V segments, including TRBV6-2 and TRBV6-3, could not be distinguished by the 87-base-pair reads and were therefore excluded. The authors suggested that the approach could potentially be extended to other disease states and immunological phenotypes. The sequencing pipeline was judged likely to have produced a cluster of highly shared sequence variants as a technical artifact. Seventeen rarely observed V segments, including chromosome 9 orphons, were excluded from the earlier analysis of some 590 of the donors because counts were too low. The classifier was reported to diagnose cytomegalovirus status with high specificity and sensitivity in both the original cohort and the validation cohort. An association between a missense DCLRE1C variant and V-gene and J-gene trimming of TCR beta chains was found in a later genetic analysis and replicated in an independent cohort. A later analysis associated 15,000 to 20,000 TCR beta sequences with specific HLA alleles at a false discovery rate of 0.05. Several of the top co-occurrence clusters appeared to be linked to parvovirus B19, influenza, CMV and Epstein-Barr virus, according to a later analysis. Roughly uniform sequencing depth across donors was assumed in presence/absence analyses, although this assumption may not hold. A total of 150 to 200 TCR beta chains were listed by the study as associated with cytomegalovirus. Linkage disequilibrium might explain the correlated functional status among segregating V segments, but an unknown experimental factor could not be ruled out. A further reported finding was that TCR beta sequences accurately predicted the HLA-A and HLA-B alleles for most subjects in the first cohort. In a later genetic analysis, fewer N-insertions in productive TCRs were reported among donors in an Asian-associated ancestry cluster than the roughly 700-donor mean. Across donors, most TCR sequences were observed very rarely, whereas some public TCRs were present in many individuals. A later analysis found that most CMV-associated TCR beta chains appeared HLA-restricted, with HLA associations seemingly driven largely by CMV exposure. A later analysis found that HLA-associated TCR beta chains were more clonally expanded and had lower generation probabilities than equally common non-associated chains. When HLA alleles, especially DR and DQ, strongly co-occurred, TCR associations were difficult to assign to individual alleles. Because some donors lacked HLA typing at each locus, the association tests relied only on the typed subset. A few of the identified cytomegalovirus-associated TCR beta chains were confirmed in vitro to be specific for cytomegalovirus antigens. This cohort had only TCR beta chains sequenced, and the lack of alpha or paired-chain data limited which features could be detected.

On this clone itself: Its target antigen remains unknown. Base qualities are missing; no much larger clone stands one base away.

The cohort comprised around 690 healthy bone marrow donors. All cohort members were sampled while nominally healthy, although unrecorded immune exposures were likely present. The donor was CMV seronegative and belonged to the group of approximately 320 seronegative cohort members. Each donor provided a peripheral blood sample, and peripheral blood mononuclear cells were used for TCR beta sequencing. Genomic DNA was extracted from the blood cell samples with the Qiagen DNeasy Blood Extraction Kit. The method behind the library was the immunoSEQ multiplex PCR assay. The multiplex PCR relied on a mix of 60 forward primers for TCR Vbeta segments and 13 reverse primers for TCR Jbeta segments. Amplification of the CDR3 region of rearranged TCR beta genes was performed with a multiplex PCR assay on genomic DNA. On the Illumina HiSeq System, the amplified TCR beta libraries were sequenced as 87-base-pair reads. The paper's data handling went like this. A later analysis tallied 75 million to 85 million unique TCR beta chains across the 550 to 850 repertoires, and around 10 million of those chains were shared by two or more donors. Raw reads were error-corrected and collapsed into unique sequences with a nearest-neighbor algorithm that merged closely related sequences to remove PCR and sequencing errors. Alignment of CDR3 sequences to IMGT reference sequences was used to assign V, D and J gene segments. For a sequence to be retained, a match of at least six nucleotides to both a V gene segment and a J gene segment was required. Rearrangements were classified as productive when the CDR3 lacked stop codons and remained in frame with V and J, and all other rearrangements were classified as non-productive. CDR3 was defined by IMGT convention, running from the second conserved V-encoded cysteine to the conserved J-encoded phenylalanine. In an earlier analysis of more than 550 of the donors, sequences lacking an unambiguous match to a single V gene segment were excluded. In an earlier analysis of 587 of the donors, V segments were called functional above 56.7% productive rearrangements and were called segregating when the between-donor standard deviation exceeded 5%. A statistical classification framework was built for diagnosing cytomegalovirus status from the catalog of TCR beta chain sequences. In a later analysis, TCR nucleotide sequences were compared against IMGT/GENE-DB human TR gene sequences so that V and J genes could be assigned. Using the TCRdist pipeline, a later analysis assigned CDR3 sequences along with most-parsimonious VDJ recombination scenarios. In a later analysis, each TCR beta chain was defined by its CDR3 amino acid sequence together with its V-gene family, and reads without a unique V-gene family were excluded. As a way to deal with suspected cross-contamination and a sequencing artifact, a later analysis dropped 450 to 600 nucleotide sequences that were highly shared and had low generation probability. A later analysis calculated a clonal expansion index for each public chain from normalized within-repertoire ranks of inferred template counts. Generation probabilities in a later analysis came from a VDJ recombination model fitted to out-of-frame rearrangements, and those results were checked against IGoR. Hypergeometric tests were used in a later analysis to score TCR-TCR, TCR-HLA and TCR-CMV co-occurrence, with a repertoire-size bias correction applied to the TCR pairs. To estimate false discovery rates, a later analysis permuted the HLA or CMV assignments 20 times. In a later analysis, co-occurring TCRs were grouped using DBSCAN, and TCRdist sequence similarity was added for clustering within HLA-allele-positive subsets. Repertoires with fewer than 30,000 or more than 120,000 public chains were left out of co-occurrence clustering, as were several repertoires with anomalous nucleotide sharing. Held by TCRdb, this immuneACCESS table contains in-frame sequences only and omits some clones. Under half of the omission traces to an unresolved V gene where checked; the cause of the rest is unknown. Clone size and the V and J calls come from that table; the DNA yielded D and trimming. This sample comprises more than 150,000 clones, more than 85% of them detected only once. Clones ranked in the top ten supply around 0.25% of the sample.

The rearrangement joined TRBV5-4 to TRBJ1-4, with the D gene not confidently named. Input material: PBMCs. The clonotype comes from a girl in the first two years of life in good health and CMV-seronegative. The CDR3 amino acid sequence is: CASSFAGTEKLFF. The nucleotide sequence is TGTGCCAGCAGCTTCGCGGGTACTGAAAAACTGTTTTTT.